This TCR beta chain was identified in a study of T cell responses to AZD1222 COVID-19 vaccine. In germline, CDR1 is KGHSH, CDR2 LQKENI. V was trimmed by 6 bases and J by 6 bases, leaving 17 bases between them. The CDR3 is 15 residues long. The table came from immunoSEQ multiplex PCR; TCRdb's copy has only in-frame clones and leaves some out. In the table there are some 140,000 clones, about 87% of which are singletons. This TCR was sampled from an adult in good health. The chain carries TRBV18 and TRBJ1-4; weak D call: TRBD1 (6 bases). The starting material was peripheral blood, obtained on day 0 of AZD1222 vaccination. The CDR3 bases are TGTGCCAGCTCTATCCAGTCGGGGGCGGATGAAAAACTGTTTTTT. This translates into CASSIQSGADEKLFF.